This entry lists 8 T cell receptor beta chains sequenced from one sample in a study of T cells after yellow fever vaccination. MiXCR, applied by TCRdb to the 5' RACE reads, yields one record per CDR3 protein. The sample lists 250,000 or so distinct CDR3 sequences, approximately 3.8% seen once, with about a fifth in the top ten. Sequencing was performed on PBMCs, taken 15 days after the yellow fever booster vaccination. The receptors were gathered from a man aged 18 to 29 who received the YFV17D yellow fever vaccine.

This clonotype was detected many times. The rearrangement joins TRBV4-2 to TRBJ1-4, with D maybe TRBD1 (5 bases). V was trimmed by 0 bases and J by 3 bases, leaving 11 bases between them. Per the germline V gene, CDR1 is LGHNA and CDR2 is YNFKEQ. CDR3 length: 16 amino acids. The CDR3 spells CASSQDAGRPNEKLFF. The CDR3 nucleotides are TGTGCCAGCAGCCAAGACGCAGGGCGGCCTAATGAAAAACTGTTTTTT.

In this sample, this clonotype turned up many times. This rearrangement joins TRBV13 to TRBJ2-7, with D unresolved. CDR3 size: 12 residues. The V end lost 1 base, the J end lost 5 bases, and 6 bases lay between the germline ends. CDR1 PRHDT and CDR2 FYEKMQ come from the germline V gene (reference sequence). The CDR3 DNA follows: TGTGCCAGCAGCTTAGTTGGGAACGAGCAGTACTTC. Translated: CASSLVGNEQYF.

This clonotype was detected many times. This CDR3 reads CASSKTLPPIGNEQFF. The CDR3 nucleotides read TGTGCCAGCAGTAAAACTCTACCGCCCATAGGCAATGAGCAGTTCTTC. The chain carries TRBV6-2 or TRBV6-3 and TRBJ2-1; D ambiguous. Trimming left V 5 bases short and J 6 bases short, with 20 bases between. From germline, CDR1 is MNHEY and CDR2 SVGEGT. The CDR3 totals 16 residues.

In its sample, this clonotype was seen many times. The chain carries TRBV27 and TRBJ1-5; a weak D match, TRBD1 (6 bases). This CDR3 has 15 amino acids. The germline CDR1 and CDR2 sequences are MNHEY and SMNVEV (reference sequence). V was cut by 4 bases and J by 1 base, with 11 bases left in between. The CDR3 region has the DNA TGTGCCAGCAGTTCCAGGGGTATGAGCAATCAGCCCCAGCATTTT. It encodes CASSSRGMSNQPQHF.

Ten or more counts support this clonotype. This chain uses TRBV11-2 with TRBJ1-1; D not certain. Germline CDR1 reads SGHAT; CDR2 reads FQNNGV. The V and J ends lost 0 bases and 0 bases respectively, with 11 bases between them. The CDR3 consists of 16 residues. Here the CDR3 DNA reads TGTGCCAGCAGCTTAGAGTTTGGAAAAATGAACACTGAAGCTTTCTTT. This sequence encodes CASSLEFGKMNTEAFF.

At least ten counts were recorded for this clonotype. This chain connects TRBV6-1 to TRBJ2-3, with 9 bases identical to TRBD2. V gave up 6 bases and J gave up 4 bases; unmatched junction bases: 8. The CDR3 has 15 amino acids. Per the germline V gene, CDR1 is MNHNS and CDR2 is SASEGT. Written as DNA, the CDR3 is TGTGCCAGCAGCGCCGGGACTAGCTATTCAGATACGCAGTATTTT. Translating it yields CASSAGTSYSDTQYF.

This clonotype occurred many times. This chain joins TRBV4-1 and TRBJ2-2, with 8 positions matching TRBD2. V dropped 1 base and J dropped 7; count of bases not matched to a gene: 11. There are 17 residues in the CDR3. Germline lookup yields CDR1 MGHRA and CDR2 YSYEKL. CDR3 sequence: CASSQVGLAGSNGELFF. DNA for the CDR3: TGCGCCAGCAGCCAAGTTGGGCTAGCGGGTAGTAACGGGGAGCTGTTTTTT.

The sample holds many counts of this clonotype. The rearrangement joins TRBV12-3 or TRBV12-4 to TRBJ1-3, with a weak D call TRBD1 (5 bases). The CDR3 has 14 amino acids. Trimming removed 6 bases at V and 4 bases at J, with 13 bases between. The chain's CDR3 is CASRTDSGGNTIYF. The DNA for the CDR3 is TGTGCCAGCAGAACGGACTCAGGGGGAAACACCATATATTTT.